The 24 T cell receptor beta chains given below trace back to one sample, sequenced in a study of regulatory T cells in long-lasting Graves disease. Arm-PCR of CDR3 regions and iRepertoire HTBI primers were the basis on which TCR beta libraries were built. TCRdb used MiXCR to reprocess the multiplex PCR reads, holding one entry per CDR3 protein. The table records some 460,000 distinct CDR3 sequences, roughly 17% of them present only once. Specified time point: newly diagnosed GD, antithyroid drugs for less than 3 months. Extracted PBMC RNA gave rise to the TCR library. This sample also appeared in a second study, on T cells in Graves' hyperthyroidism and ophthalmopathy.

The starting material was peripheral blood mononuclear cells (PBMCs), obtained at new diagnosis, from a patient treated with antithyroid drugs. These receptors came from a man in his forties or fifties with Graves disease.

This clonotype was observed at least ten times. The chain carries TRBV20-1 and TRBJ2-1; tentatively, D is TRBD1 (6 bases). The CDR3 spans 13 residues. V was cut by 5 bases and J by 1 base, with 9 bases left in between. The germline CDR1 and CDR2 sequences are DFQATT and SNEGSKA (reference sequence). Here the CDR3 DNA reads TGCAGTGCTGGACAGTATTCCTACAATGAGCAGTTCTTC. Protein sequence: CSAGQYSYNEQFF.

In regard to this clonotype: This could be a read error, since a much larger clone is one nucleotide away. V is TRBV7-2 and J is TRBJ2-5; unclear D gene. The CDR3 covers 14 residues. Per germline, CDR1 SGHTA and CDR2 FQGNSA. The CDR3 sequence: CASSKHTVQETEYF. The CDR3 DNA reads TGTGCCAGCAGCAAACACACGGTTCAAGAGACCGAGTACTTC. The full variable domain, its missing parts supplied by reference TRBV7-2 and TRBJ2-5, is GAGVSQSPSNKVTEKGKDVELRCDPISGHTALYWYRQSLGQGLEFLIYFQGNSAPDKSGLPSDRFSAERTGGSVSTLTIQRTQQEDSAVYLCASSKHTVQETEYFGPGTRLLVL.

At least ten counts were recorded for this clonotype. This chain uses TRBV12-3 or TRBV12-4 with TRBJ2-4, with TRBD2 matching over 7 bases. The CDR3 runs to 15 residues. With V trimmed by 5 bases and J by 0 bases, 4 bases remained unmatched. CDR3 DNA sequence: TGTGCCAGCAGTCGGACTAGTCAAGCCAAAAACATTCAGTACTTC. This gives the protein CASSRTSQAKNIQYF.

This clonotype came up many times. The chain joins TRBV28 to TRBJ2-1; D unresolved. Germline CDR1 and CDR2: MDHEN and SYDVKM. The CDR3 is 14 amino acids. V was cut by 5 bases and J by 0 bases, with 8 bases left in between. In DNA, the CDR3 is TGTGCCAGCAGTCTCCCCATCTCCTACAATGAGCAGTTCTTC. Translation gives CASSLPISYNEQFF.

This clonotype was recorded at least ten times. The V and J genes are TRBV24-1 and TRBJ2-3, with D possibly TRBD2 on 6 matching bases. V lost 1 base, J lost 7 bases, and 14 bases lay in between. The CDR3 totals 15 residues. The V gene's germline CDR1 is KGHDR and CDR2 SFDVKD. CDR3 in amino acids: CATSDFRDFSNTQYF. Written as DNA, the CDR3 is TGTGCCACCAGTGATTTCCGGGACTTTTCCAATACGCAGTATTTT.

V and J are TRBV6-1 and TRBJ2-5, with 8 positions matching TRBD2. Trimming cost V 8 bases and J 5 bases; bases outside gene matches: 4. The CDR3 loop spans 12 amino acids. CDR1 MNHNS and CDR2 SASEGT come from the germline V gene. The CDR3 DNA reads as TGTGCCAGCTCGGGGGGGATCGAGACCCAGTACTTC. This gives the protein CASSGGIETQYF.

In this sample, this clonotype turned up a few times. The V call is TRBV29-1, the J call TRBJ1-5, with TRBD1 matching over 7 bases. From germline, CDR1 is SQVTM and CDR2 ANQGSEA. V was clipped by 4 bases and J by 3 bases; unmatched bases: 6. The CDR3 consists of 14 residues. The CDR3 loop reads CSVADRSDNQPQHF. The CDR3 bases are TGCAGCGTTGCGGACAGGAGCGACAATCAGCCCCAGCATTTT. The whole variable domain, filled in from reference TRBV29-1 and TRBJ1-5, reads SAVISQKPSRDICQRGTSLTIQCQVDSQVTMMFWYRQQPGQSLTLIATANQGSEATYESGFVIDKFPISRPNLTFSTLTVSNMSPEDSSIYLCSVADRSDNQPQHFGDGTRLSIL.

This rearrangement joins TRBV7-9 to TRBJ2-7, with 11 bases aligning to TRBD1. CDR1 and CDR2 (germline): SEHNR, FQNEAQ (reference sequence). The ends lost 2 bases at V and 6 bases at J; junction bases unmatched: 6. The CDR3 spans 15 residues. CDR3 sequence: CASSLRGQGDPEQYF. CDR3 in DNA: TGTGCCAGCAGCTTACGGGGACAGGGGGATCCCGAGCAGTACTTC.

This clonotype was found many times. The chain joins TRBV24-1 to TRBJ2-1; D is undetermined. CDR1 KGHDR and CDR2 SFDVKD come from the germline V gene. With 2 bases removed from V and 6 bases from J, the gap between germline ends came to 4 bases. The CDR3 contains 12 residues. The CDR3 DNA sequence: TGTGCCACCAGTGATTACTTCAATGAGCAGTTCTTC. Translation gives CATSDYFNEQFF.

V is TRBV12-3 or TRBV12-4 and J is TRBJ2-7, with D possibly TRBD2 on 6 matching bases. V was cut by 7 bases and J by 3 bases, with 16 bases left in between. The CDR3 is made up of 14 amino acids. The CDR3 is CASTPRGGYYEQYF. Here the CDR3 DNA reads TGTGCCAGCACCCCACGGGGAGGCTACTACGAGCAGTACTTC.

On this clonotype: Since a much larger clone is just one base distant, this may be a read error. The CDR3 bases are TGTGCCAGCAGGGACTACACTAACACCGGGGAGCTGTTTTTT. Translation gives CASRDYTNTGELFF. The chain carries TRBV6-1 and TRBJ2-2, with D perhaps matching TRBD2 (6 bases). Germline loops: CDR1 MNHNS, CDR2 SASEGT. Trimming left V 6 bases short and J 2 bases short, with 10 bases between. This CDR3 has 14 amino acids.

This clonotype was observed at least ten times. J is TRBJ2-1 and V is TRBV2, with D unclear. Germline lookup yields CDR1 SNHLY and CDR2 FYNNEI. V was pared by 1 base and J by 1 base, with 5 bases between. The CDR3 spans 14 residues. The CDR3 region has the DNA TGTGCCAGCAGTGAAGTAGGATCCTACAATGAGCAGTTCTTC. Residues: CASSEVGSYNEQFF. Looking up the rest from reference TRBV2 and TRBJ2-1 gives the full variable domain: EPEVTQTPSHQVTQMGQEVILRCVPISNHLYFYWYRQILGQKVEFLVSFYNNEISEKSEIFDDQFSVERPDGSNFTLKIRSTKLEDSAMYFCASSEVGSYNEQFFGPGTRLTVL.

The genes are TRBV5-4 and TRBJ2-6, with a tentative D call TRBD2 (7 bases). V was trimmed by 4 bases and J by 1 base, leaving 18 bases between them. CDR3 length: 18 amino acids. Germline CDR1 SGHNT, CDR2 YYREEE (reference sequence). The chain's CDR3 is CASSPGGRGRSGANVLTF. CDR3 sequence (DNA): TGTGCCAGCAGCCCGGGGGGCAGGGGCCGATCTGGGGCCAACGTCCTGACTTTC.

This clonotype was seen a few times. The rearrangement uses TRBV7-9 and TRBJ2-5; either TRBD1 or TRBD2 may fit D (6 bases each). CDR1 and CDR2 (germline): SEHNR, FQNEAQ (reference sequence). Trimming stripped 0 bases from V and 4 bases from J, with 12 bases between. This CDR3 has 15 residues. DNA for the CDR3: TGTGCCAGCAGCTTAGCGCTCGGGGGCCGAGAGACCCAGTACTTC. Its translation is CASSLALGGRETQYF.

On this clonotype: This may come from a read error, since a much larger clone is one base off. CDR3 sequence reads: CAGSQGLFANTEAFF. The CDR3, as DNA: TGTGCCGGCAGCCAAGGGTTGTTCGCGAACACTGAAGCTTTCTTT. The chain links TRBV3-1 to TRBJ1-1; D gene ambiguous. The CDR3 has 15 amino acids. Germline CDR1 LGHDT, CDR2 YNNKEL (reference sequence).

This clonotype was seen only a few times. This rearrangement joins TRBV7-6 to TRBJ2-2; D call uncertain. There are 15 residues in the CDR3. Per germline, CDR1 SGHVS and CDR2 FNYEAQ. V lost 5 bases and J lost 8, with 18 bases in between. In DNA form, the CDR3 reads TGTGCCAGCAGCCCAGCACTGTTCCTGGGAGGGGAGCTGTTTTTT. This gives the protein CASSPALFLGGELFF.

This clonotype was detected many times. The chain employs TRBV20-1 and TRBJ1-5, with D possibly being TRBD1 (5 bases). With 2 bases removed from V and 4 bases from J, the gap between germline ends came to 12 bases. This CDR3 spans 14 amino acids. Per the germline V gene, CDR1 is DFQATT and CDR2 is SNEGSKA (reference sequence). This CDR3 is CSARQGGQNQPQHF. Here the CDR3 DNA reads TGCAGTGCTAGACAGGGTGGGCAGAATCAGCCCCAGCATTTT.

The chain couples TRBV4-2 to TRBJ2-1, with 8 bases lining up with TRBD2. V shed 0 bases, J shed 4 bases, and the junction held 8 bases outside the gene matches. Germline CDR1 reads LGHNA; CDR2 reads YNFKEQ. The CDR3 has 17 residues. The CDR3 protein is CASSQEGRIAGYNEQFF. CDR3 bases: TGTGCCAGCAGCCAAGAAGGGAGAATAGCGGGATACAATGAGCAGTTCTTC.

This clonotype was counted many times. The gene calls are TRBV27 and TRBJ2-5; TRBD2 matches at 10 bases. Trimming at V came to 5 bases and at J to 4 bases, leaving 10 bases not matched to a gene. CDR1 is MNHEY, CDR2 SMNVEV, per germline (reference sequence). The CDR3 loop spans 16 amino acids. In nucleotides, the CDR3 is TGTGCCAGCAGTCCGCTGAGCGGGAGGGCCGGAGAGACCCAGTACTTC. It translates to CASSPLSGRAGETQYF.

This clonotype showed up many times. The chain is built from TRBV29-1 and TRBJ2-3; D remains ambiguous. The germline gives CDR1 SQVTM, CDR2 ANQGSEA. Trimming removed 1 base at V and 0 bases at J, with 14 bases between. This CDR3 region has 16 residues. The CDR3 coding sequence is TGCAGCGTTGAAGGAGCGCGATGGGGTAGCACAGATACGCAGTATTTT. Amino acids: CSVEGARWGSTDTQYF.

The chain links TRBV2 to TRBJ2-2, with 8 bases that match TRBD2. Per the germline V gene, CDR1 is SNHLY and CDR2 is FYNNEI. The trim removed 0 bases at V and 0 bases at J, leaving 21 bases unmatched. The CDR3 loop spans 23 amino acids. The DNA of the CDR3 is TGTGCCAGCAGTGAAGCGGTGTGGGGTCTTCACGGGAGCGGGAGACCGAACACCGGGGAGCTGTTTTTT. Translated, it gives CASSEAVWGLHGSGRPNTGELFF.

This clonotype was counted many times. The rearrangement uses TRBV27 and TRBJ2-7, with 7 bases fitting TRBD2. The CDR3 covers 13 residues. Germline-derived CDR1 and CDR2 are MNHEY and SMNVEV (reference sequence). V was pared by 1 base and J by 7 bases, with 4 bases of the junction left unmatched. The CDR3 reads CASSLWGGREQYF. CDR3 coding DNA: TGTGCCAGCAGTTTATGGGGGGGTCGGGAGCAGTACTTC.

This clonotype was picked up many times. The rearrangement joins TRBV11-3 to TRBJ2-1, with D maybe TRBD1 (5 bases). The CDR3 is 15 amino acids. Germline V lookup: CDR1 SGHNT, CDR2 YENEEA. The V end was cut by 6 bases, the J end by 5 bases, with 17 bases between. The CDR3 here is CASRFRTTRDNEQFF. The DNA for the CDR3 is TGTGCCAGCAGATTTCGGACAACAAGAGACAATGAGCAGTTCTTC.

This clonotype was detected many times. The rearrangement links TRBV5-1 to TRBJ1-2, with unresolved D. Germline CDR1 SGHRS, CDR2 YFSETQ. This CDR3 has 13 residues. Trimming left V 2 bases short and J 4 bases short, with 9 bases between. CDR3 sequence (DNA): TGCGCCAGCAGCTTCGACTCCTTCTATGGCTACACCTTC. Protein product: CASSFDSFYGYTF.